These 8 T cell receptor beta chains came from one sample sequenced in a study of blood T cells in healthy people across ages. Combining a sample-barcoded 5' primer with a J-beta primer mix, a second PCR ran for roughly 6 to 11 cycles. Each CDR3 protein gets one entry after TCRdb re-called the 5' RACE reads with MiXCR. The sample lists about 570,000 distinct CDR3 sequences, 25% to 30% occurring once. The sequenced sample consisted of blood. The receptors stem from a woman in her seventies in good health.

The CDR3 here is CAIRAPQETQYF. In nucleotides, the CDR3 is TGTGCCATCCGAGCCCCTCAAGAGACCCAGTACTTC. The rearrangement joins TRBV10-3 to TRBJ2-5, with no clear D. The CDR3 covers 12 residues. The V gene's germline CDR1 is ENHRY and CDR2 SYGVKD. Trimming left V 8 bases short and J 2 bases short, with 9 bases between.

The V call is TRBV12-3 or TRBV12-4, the J call TRBJ2-3; TRBD2 is a possible D gene (6 bases). The CDR3 consists of 14 residues. With 4 bases removed from V and 4 bases from J, the gap between germline ends came to 12 bases. CDR3 nucleotides: TGTGCCAGCAGTTCCCACAGACTAGCAGATACGCAGTATTTT. Protein sequence: CASSSHRLADTQYF.

This clonotype appeared many times. A read error may produce the germline difference seen at one junction end. The chain employs TRBV5-1 and TRBJ1-2; TRBD1 is a possible D gene (5 bases). The CDR3 is 13 amino acids. Germline V CDR1 and CDR2: SGHRS, YFSETQ. DNA for the CDR3: TGTGCCAGCAGCTTGGCAGGGCGGGATGGCTACACCTTC. Protein: CASSLAGRDGYTF.

This rearrangement joins TRBV11-3 to TRBJ2-5; TRBD1 or TRBD2 may be the D gene (6 bases each). CDR3 size: 13 residues. CDR1 SGHNT and CDR2 YENEEA come from the germline V gene. The V end lost 6 bases, the J end lost 11 bases, and 19 bases lay between the germline ends. The CDR3 is CASRRGGLEEQYF. In DNA form, the CDR3 reads TGTGCCAGCAGACGAGGGGGGCTGGAGGAGCAGTACTTC.

This clonotype was found once. V usage is TRBV20-1 and J usage is TRBJ1-2; possibly TRBD1 for D (5 bases). The CDR3 has 13 residues. V was pared by 5 bases and J by 7 bases, with 17 bases between. From germline, CDR1 is DFQATT and CDR2 SNEGSKA (reference sequence). The CDR3 nucleotides read TGCAGTGCTGGGCACTGGGACTATGTTGGCTACACCTTC. This codes for CSAGHWDYVGYTF.

The genes are TRBV20-1 and TRBJ2-4; 11 bases are shared with TRBD2. CDR3 length: 15 residues. Germline CDR1 is DFQATT and CDR2 is SNEGSKA (reference sequence). Trimming at V came to 6 bases and at J to 1 base, leaving 5 bases not matched to a gene. CDR3 sequence (DNA): TGCAGTGCGGAACTAGCGGGAGCGGCCAAAAACATTCAGTACTTC. This gives the protein CSAELAGAAKNIQYF.

In its sample, this clonotype was seen once. The chain is built from TRBV7-2 and TRBJ2-2; TRBD1 matches at 8 bases. The V gene's germline CDR1 is SGHTA and CDR2 FQGNSA. This CDR3 is 15 amino acids long. The V segment lost 5 bases and the J segment 4 bases; nucleotides outside the gene matches: 6. The CDR3, as DNA: TGTGCCAGCAGCCCCCGGACAGGGTTCACCGGGGAGCTGTTTTTT. Translation: CASSPRTGFTGELFF.

This chain links TRBV7-2 with TRBJ1-3, with unresolved D. Trimming shortened V by 1 base and J by 2 bases, and 6 bases separated the two germline ends. The length of the CDR3 is 14 residues. Germline loops: CDR1 SGHTA, CDR2 FQGNSA. The CDR3: CASSLGIAGNTIYF. DNA of the CDR3: TGTGCCAGCAGCTTAGGTATAGCTGGAAACACCATATATTTT.